The clone carrying this T cell receptor (beta chain) was observed a single time. TEMRA cells were enriched by FACS, while CD8+ and CD4+ T cells were obtained through a negative isolation that was performed magnetically. The data belong to a study of CD8 T cells in Susac syndrome. Study context: The sequenced Susac syndrome patients comprised more than five with active disease and eight in remission.

The RNA, about 0.45 to 1 ug, was put through reverse transcription using random hexamers. TCRdb used MiXCR to reprocess the immunoSEQ multiplex PCR reads, holding one entry per CDR3 protein. The sample shows some 210,000 distinct CDR3 sequences, 85% to 95% of them seen only once. This sequence originates from a human donor with Susac syndrome. The sample was CD4+ T cells from PBMCs.

The CDR3 coding sequence is TGTGCCAGCAGTTACTCTCCGCCTAGCGGGGTTTACAATGAGCAGTTCTTC. This translates into CASSYSPPSGVYNEQFF. V usage is TRBV6-2 or TRBV6-3 and J usage is TRBJ2-1, with TRBD2 matching 9 bases. CDR3 length: 17 amino acids. Per germline, CDR1 MNHEY and CDR2 SVGEGT. V lost 0 bases to trimming and J lost 4 bases; unmatched junction nucleotides: 7.